This passage covers 20 T cell receptor beta chains from one sample sequenced in a study of shared clonotypes between healthy human individuals. Assay used: immunoSEQ multiplex PCR; TCRdb lists only in-frame clones, some missing. The sample shows fewer than 3 million clones, 85% to 95% of them seen only once. The sample was naive CD4+ T cells from PBMCs. Sample subset: CD45RA+ positively selected. These receptor sequences come from a man between 18 and 29 years old in good health. Some clones in this sample may be carry-over from other donors' samples.

Only a few counts were recorded for this clone. V usage is TRBV30 and J usage is TRBJ2-7; possible D gene TRBD2, 6 bases. Germline assignment: CDR1 GTSNPN and CDR2 SVGIG (reference sequence). V lost 0 bases and J lost 4, with 13 bases in between. The CDR3 has 14 residues. CDR3 region: CAWSVRLGGYEQYF. For the CDR3, the DNA is TGTGCCTGGAGTGTACGTCTGGGAGGATACGAGCAGTACTTC.

V gene TRBV18 combines with J gene TRBJ2-2; the match to TRBD1 covers 7 bases. Germline V gene sequence: CDR1 KGHSH, CDR2 LQKENI. The CDR3 covers 16 residues. Germline trimming cut 2 bases from V and 4 bases from J; bases unmatched to any gene: 7. CDR3 in amino acids: CASSPWTTGTTGELFF. In DNA form, the CDR3 reads TGTGCCAGCTCACCATGGACGACAGGGACCACCGGGGAGCTGTTTTTT.

This chain joins TRBV30 and TRBJ1-1; D is unresolved. Trimming left V 0 bases short and J 4 bases short, with 12 bases between. The CDR3 loop spans 14 amino acids. CDR1 and CDR2 (germline): GTSNPN, SVGIG (reference sequence). The CDR3 DNA is TGTGCCTGGAGTGTAGGACCGCCGGGCACTGAAGCTTTCTTT. This encodes CAWSVGPPGTEAFF. Drawing the rest from reference TRBV30 and TRBJ1-1, the complete variable domain is SQTIHQWPATLVQPVGSPLSLECTVEGTSNPNLYWYRQAAGRGLQLLFYSVGIGQISSEVPQNLSASRPQDRQFILSSKKLLLSDSGFYLCAWSVGPPGTEAFFGQGTRLTVV.

The chain employs TRBV18 and TRBJ1-1; unclear D gene. The CDR3 totals 13 residues. Between the trimmed V and J ends, which lost 8 bases and 7 bases, there was a span of 17 bases. Looked up from germline, CDR1 is KGHSH and CDR2 is LQKENI. This CDR3 is CASTPVGLFEAFF. The CDR3, as DNA: TGTGCCAGCACTCCGGTTGGACTTTTTGAAGCTTTCTTT.

This chain links TRBV7-9 with TRBJ2-2, with 10 bases identical to TRBD1. The J segment lost 3 bases and the V segment lost 4 bases, leaving 5 bases of the junction unmatched. Germline CDR1 reads SEHNR; CDR2 reads FQNEAQ (reference sequence). The length of the CDR3 is 16 residues. The DNA for the CDR3 is TGTGCCAGCAGCTCGCCCGGGACAGGGGACACCGGGGAGCTGTTTTTT. Translation gives CASSSPGTGDTGELFF.

This rearrangement joins TRBV11-3 to TRBJ1-1, with a tentative D call TRBD1 (6 bases). The germline V and J ends were trimmed by 4 bases and 5 bases, with 17 bases remaining between them. The CDR3 length is 15 residues. Germline V CDR1 and CDR2: SGHNT, YENEEA. The CDR3 coding sequence is TGTGCCAGCAGCTCTGGGCGGGGGGCTGGAACTGAAGCTTTCTTT. Translated, it gives CASSSGRGAGTEAFF.

This chain connects TRBV2 to TRBJ1-1; 7 bases fit TRBD1. The CDR3 contains 14 residues. Germline CDR1 and CDR2: SNHLY and FYNNEI. V shed 3 bases and J 3 bases; nucleotides not matched to a gene: 4. The CDR3: CASSEGQWYTEAFF. The CDR3 DNA reads TGTGCCAGCAGTGAGGGACAGTGGTACACTGAAGCTTTCTTT. The variable domain in full, completed from reference TRBV2 and TRBJ1-1, reads EPEVTQTPSHQVTQMGQEVILRCVPISNHLYFYWYRQILGQKVEFLVSFYNNEISEKSEIFDDQFSVERPDGSNFTLKIRSTKLEDSAMYFCASSEGQWYTEAFFGQGTRLTVV.

The J gene is TRBJ1-3, the V gene TRBV19, with TRBD1 matching 7 bases. The CDR3 covers 13 residues. Germline CDR1 and CDR2: LNHDA and SQIVND (reference sequence). V dropped 7 bases and J dropped 4; count of bases not matched to a gene: 4. This CDR3 reads CASKGTAGNTIYF. For the CDR3, the DNA is TGTGCCAGTAAAGGGACAGCAGGAAACACCATATATTTT.

This clone was seen a single time. V and J are TRBV12-5 and TRBJ1-3; 8 nucleotides align to TRBD1. After removal of 11 bases from V and 0 bases from J, the junction contained 9 bases not matched to a gene. This CDR3 comprises 15 residues. Germline CDR1 LGHNT, CDR2 FRNRAP. CDR3 sequence: CAVTGGKSSGNTIYF. The CDR3 DNA reads TGTGCTGTAACAGGGGGGAAAAGCTCTGGAAACACCATATATTTT.

The V and J genes are TRBV7-9 and TRBJ2-1; 7 nucleotides agree with TRBD2. The CDR3 runs 17 residues. V trimming: 5 bases; J trimming: 4 bases; junction bases outside the gene matches: 14. CDR1 is SEHNR and CDR2 is FQNEAQ in the germline V gene (reference sequence). CDR3 residues: CASSLLGAASGYNEQFF. DNA of the CDR3: TGTGCCAGCAGCCTCCTCGGTGCGGCTAGCGGATACAATGAGCAGTTCTTC.

Details on this clone: This same CDR3 is encoded by further DNA sequences in the sample. The V and J genes are TRBV18 and TRBJ1-5; D not resolved. The germline V gene has CDR1 KGHSH and CDR2 LQKENI. This CDR3 region has 14 residues. Trimming pared 3 bases from V and 1 base from J, leaving 7 bases between. The CDR3 protein is CASSPGPSNQPQHF. CDR3 nucleotides: TGTGCCAGCTCACCTGGGCCGAGCAATCAGCCCCAGCATTTT.

DNA for the CDR3: TGTGCCAGCTCGGGGGGGCGCAATGGCGAGCAGTACTTC. Protein sequence: CASSGGRNGEQYF. J is TRBJ2-7 and V is TRBV27; 8 bases are a match to TRBD2. Germline V CDR1 and CDR2: MNHEY, SMNVEV (reference sequence). The CDR3 is made up of 13 amino acids. The junction had 9 bases not matched to a gene; V was cut back by 8 bases and J by 6 bases.

The genes are TRBV5-1 and TRBJ2-1; TRBD2 agrees at 14 bases. V lost 2 bases and J lost 12; bases outside the gene matches: 10. CDR1 and CDR2 from the germline V gene are SGHRS and YFSETQ. This CDR3 is 16 amino acids long. CDR3 nucleotides: TGCGCCAGCAGCTTCTCCGGGACTAGCGGGAGTCCGATGCAGTTCTTC. Its translation is CASSFSGTSGSPMQFF.

V is TRBV5-1 and J is TRBJ2-7; 11 nucleotides align to TRBD1. The CDR3 has 15 residues. Germline V CDR1 and CDR2: SGHRS, YFSETQ. J gave up 3 bases and V 3 bases, and 5 bases lay outside the gene matches. CDR3 residues: CASSYGTGGYYEQYF. Here the CDR3 DNA reads TGCGCCAGCAGCTACGGGACAGGGGGGTACTACGAGCAGTACTTC.

The rearrangement joins TRBV15 to TRBJ2-5; a weak D match, TRBD2 (6 bases). CDR1 and CDR2 from the germline V gene are LNHNV and YYDKDF (reference sequence). This CDR3 region has 17 residues. Between the trimmed V and J ends, which lost 3 bases and 5 bases, there was a span of 22 bases. CDR3 protein: CATSRVTGARGMETQYF. The DNA of the CDR3 is TGTGCCACCAGCAGGGTAACCGGGGCCCGGGGGATGGAGACCCAGTACTTC. The variable domain in full, completed from reference TRBV15 and TRBJ2-5, reads DAMVIQNPRYQVTQFGKPVTLSCSQTLNHNVMYWYQQKSSQAPKLLFHYYDKDFNNEADTPDNFQSRRPNTSFCFLDIRSPGLGDTAMYLCATSRVTGARGMETQYFGPGTRLLVL.

The rearrangement uses TRBV6-6 and TRBJ1-2; TRBD1 matches 7 bases. There are 14 residues in the CDR3. CDR1 and CDR2 (germline): MNHNY, SVGAGI (reference sequence). The ends lost 2 bases at V and 2 bases at J; junction bases unmatched: 2. CDR3 nucleotides: TGTGCCAGCAGTTACAGGGGGCTGAACTATGGCTACACCTTC. Protein: CASSYRGLNYGYTF.

As regards this clone: Other DNA sequences in this specimen translate into the identical CDR3. V is TRBV9 and J is TRBJ2-5, with TRBD2 identical over 13 bases. V lost 0 bases, J lost 4 bases, and 3 bases stayed unmatched. This CDR3 region has 16 residues. Germline assignment: CDR1 SGDLS and CDR2 YYNGEE. DNA for the CDR3: TGTGCCAGCAGCGTAGGACTAGCGGGAGGACGAGAGACCCAGTACTTC. Protein: CASSVGLAGGRETQYF.

This clone was counted once. The gene calls are TRBV18 and TRBJ2-3; TRBD1 matches at 8 bases. Trimming cost V 5 bases and J 2 bases; bases outside gene matches: 15. Germline loops: CDR1 KGHSH, CDR2 LQKENI. There are 18 residues in the CDR3. The CDR3 nucleotides are TGTGCCAGCTCAACGCTAACAGGGAGGACAGGGTACACAGATACGCAGTATTTT. This encodes CASSTLTGRTGYTDTQYF. The full variable domain, with the rest looked up from reference TRBV18 and TRBJ2-3, is NAGVMQNPRHLVRRRGQEARLRCSPMKGHSHVYWYRQLPEEGLKFMVYLQKENIIDESGMPKERFSAEFPKEGPSILRIQQVVRGDSAAYFCASSTLTGRTGYTDTQYFGPGTRLTVL.

The chain links TRBV7-3 to TRBJ2-5; 7 bases map to TRBD2. V was clipped by 5 bases and J by 5 bases; unmatched bases: 8. Germline CDR1 and CDR2: SGHTA and FQGTGA. The CDR3 loop spans 14 amino acids. The CDR3 sequence: CASSPGAGVETQYF. The CDR3, as DNA: TGTGCCAGCAGCCCCGGGGCGGGAGTGGAGACCCAGTACTTC.

This chain connects TRBV6-5 to TRBJ2-7; 11 bases map to TRBD1. This CDR3 comprises 16 residues. Trimming removed 2 bases from V and 4 bases from J; junction bases left unmatched: 7. Germline V lookup: CDR1 MNHEY, CDR2 SVGAGI. Written as DNA, the CDR3 is TGTGCCAGCAGTTACGTTGGGACAGGGGGGCAATACGAGCAGTACTTC. It translates to CASSYVGTGGQYEQYF.